The 10 T cell receptor beta chains presented below share a single source sample, sequenced in a study of CD4 T cells in relation to SARS-CoV-2 and coronaviruses. The unexposed donors gave CD4+ T cells in about 2010-2019, prior to COVID-19. Assay: immunoSEQ multiplex PCR; the TCRdb copy retains only in-frame clones and omits some. Among 60,000 to 80,000 clones listed, 75% to 90% were seen once. The sequencing sample was made of memory CD4+ T cells from PBMCs. The receptor source for this set is a human donor in good health.

The chain has TRBV6-5 and TRBJ2-1; D is perhaps TRBD1 (8 bases). Germline lookup yields CDR1 MNHEY and CDR2 SVGAGI. Trimming removed 0 bases from V and 8 bases from J, with 14 bases in between. The CDR3 sequence is 15 residues long. The CDR3, as DNA: TGTGCCAGCAGTTACTCGAACAGGGGGGGGTATGAGCAGTTCTTC. Protein: CASSYSNRGGYEQFF.

This clone was counted a few times. V gene TRBV5-6 combines with J gene TRBJ1-6, with D possibly matching TRBD1 (5 bases). The CDR3 runs to 14 residues. CDR1 SGHDT and CDR2 YYEEEE come from the germline V gene. V lost 1 base and J lost 8, with 10 bases in between. In DNA, the CDR3 is TGTGCCAGCAGCTTGCAGGGATCGGATTCACCCCTCCACTTT. It yields the protein CASSLQGSDSPLHF.

The chain is built from TRBV9 and TRBJ2-2, with D perhaps TRBD2 (6 bases). The CDR3 length is 15 residues. Trimming shortened V by 3 bases and J by 5 bases, and 14 bases separated the two germline ends. CDR1 and CDR2 (germline): SGDLS, YYNGEE. In DNA, the CDR3 is TGTGCCAGCAGCGCCACCGGGAGTGGGACCGGGGAGCTGTTTTTT. Translation gives CASSATGSGTGELFF.

The chain combines TRBV19 with TRBJ2-7; 10 bases match TRBD2. J gave up 0 bases and V 7 bases, and 3 bases lay outside the gene matches. The CDR3 length is 14 residues. The germline CDR1 and CDR2 sequences are LNHDA and SQIVND (reference sequence). This CDR3 reads CASTASGSSYEQYF. The CDR3 DNA follows: TGTGCCAGTACGGCTAGCGGGAGCTCCTACGAGCAGTACTTC.

The chain couples TRBV28 to TRBJ1-5, with a weak D call TRBD1 (6 bases). The length of the CDR3 is 13 residues. The germline V gene encodes CDR1 MDHEN and CDR2 SYDVKM. Trimming removed 11 bases from V and 5 bases from J, with 16 bases in between. The CDR3 DNA sequence: TGTGCCGCAATCGGACAGAGACATCAGCCCCAGCATTTT. Residues: CAAIGQRHQPQHF.

The table lists this clone with a count of one. V and J are TRBV15 and TRBJ1-2; perhaps TRBD1 as D (6 bases). The CDR3 covers 13 residues. Germline CDR1 LNHNV, CDR2 YYDKDF (reference sequence). V was clipped by 5 bases and J by 5 bases, with 12 bases between them. CDR3 loop: CATSPDRIYGYTF. CDR3 sequence (DNA): TGTGCCACCAGCCCAGACAGGATTTATGGCTACACCTTC.

The V gene is TRBV11-3, the J gene TRBJ2-1; D gene uncertain. The CDR3 extends over 17 amino acids. The germline gives CDR1 SGHNT, CDR2 YENEEA. Between the trimmed V and J ends, which lost 3 bases and 0 bases, there was a span of 15 bases. The CDR3 DNA sequence: TGTGCCAGCAGCTTTCCGAGCGAACGTTGCTCCTACAATGAGCAGTTCTTC. Translated: CASSFPSERCSYNEQFF. The full variable domain, completed using reference TRBV11-3 and TRBJ2-1, is EAGVVQSPRYKIIEKKQPVAFWCNPISGHNTLYWYLQNLGQGPELLIRYENEEAVDDSQLPKDRFSAERLKGVDSTLKIQPAELGDSAVYLCASSFPSERCSYNEQFFGPGTRLTVL.

The CDR3 here is CASSAHQGEDTQYF. CDR3 nucleotides: TGTGCCAGCAGCGCCCACCAGGGAGAGGATACGCAGTATTTT. The genes are TRBV7-2 and TRBJ2-3; the D call may be TRBD1 or TRBD2 (5 bases each). V lost 5 bases to trimming and J lost 6 bases, with 15 bases between them. CDR1 and CDR2 from the germline V gene are SGHTA and FQGNSA. There are 14 residues in the CDR3.

The gene calls are TRBV5-1 and TRBJ2-3; D may be TRBD1 or TRBD2 (5 bases each). Trimming left V 0 bases short and J 4 bases short, with 15 bases between. Per the germline V gene, CDR1 is SGHRS and CDR2 is YFSETQ. The length of the CDR3 is 16 residues. CDR3: CASSLVPGTPADTQYF. The CDR3 DNA reads TGCGCCAGCAGCTTGGTTCCCGGGACCCCCGCAGATACGCAGTATTTT.

The chain has TRBV6-2 or TRBV6-3 and TRBJ2-1; D unclear. Trimming removed 0 bases from V and 6 bases from J, with 15 bases in between. Germline V lookup: CDR1 MNHEY, CDR2 SVGEGT. This CDR3 is 16 amino acids long. CDR3: CASSYSYDDLGNEQFF. CDR3 nucleotide sequence: TGTGCCAGCAGTTACTCCTACGATGATTTGGGCAATGAGCAGTTCTTC.